This T cell receptor (beta chain) was sequenced in a study of CD8 T cells in Susac syndrome. RNA was extracted with the RNeasy kit, and a quantity of about 0.45 to 1 ug was reverse transcribed using random hexamers. TCR beta CDR3 was amplified by immunoSEQ covering 54 Vbeta and 13 Jbeta. TCRdb fed the immunoSEQ multiplex PCR reads into MiXCR, producing one record per CDR3 protein. There are about 200,000 distinct CDR3 sequences in the sample; 90% to 95% occur only once, and less than 0.11% lies in the top ten. The CDR3 has 12 amino acids. Germline CDR1 reads MNHEY; CDR2 reads SVGEGT. V trimming: 10 bases; J trimming: 5 bases; junction bases outside the gene matches: 3. Healthy donors constituted the control group, matched for age and sex.

This chain connects TRBV6-2 or TRBV6-3 to TRBJ1-5; 9 nucleotides match TRBD1. The receptor's source is a human donor in good health. The source material was CD4+ T cells from PBMCs. CDR3 amino acids: CATRTGDQPQHF. CDR3 bases: TGTGCCACTCGGACAGGGGATCAGCCCCAGCATTTT.